These 21 T cell receptor beta chains were all obtained from the same sample, sequenced in a study of T cell clonality in common variable immunodeficiency. The data were produced by immunoSEQ multiplex PCR, yet TCRdb's version contains in-frame clones alone and is incomplete. There are roughly 57,000 clones in the sample, none observed a single time. Sequenced: peripheral blood mononuclear cells. The receptors here all came from a person aged 18 to 75 in good health.

This clone was counted ten times or more. From the germline J gene comes the end of the CDR3, since the read stops 3 residues before it. This chain uses TRBV11-2 with TRBJ2-1; 8 bases agree with TRBD2. This CDR3 is 15 amino acids long. V shed 5 bases and J 3 bases; nucleotides not matched to a gene: 6. Germline values: CDR1 SGHAT, CDR2 FQNNGV. The sequenced CDR3 bases are TGTGCCAGCAGCCCCTCCGGGACTAGCTACAATGAG. It encodes CASSPSGTSYNE. The full CDR3 is CASSPSGTSYNEQFF.

This clone was observed at least ten times. The missing CDR3 end, 3 residues past where the read stops, is filled in from the germline J gene. The rearrangement uses TRBV4-1 and TRBJ2-2; 8 bases agree with TRBD2. Germline CDR1 MGHRA, CDR2 YSYEKL. The CDR3 has 15 residues. With 4 bases clipped from V and 6 bases from J, the junction kept 7 bases outside the gene matches. CDR3 residues: CASSPGGGNAGELFF. CDR3 DNA (partial): TGCGCCAGCAGCCCCGGGGGGGGTAACGCCGGGGAG.

This clone was picked up many times. The DNA ends 3 residues before the CDR3 does, and the rest of the CDR3 is filled in from the germline J gene. J is TRBJ1-1 and V is TRBV11-2; D not resolved. The V gene's germline CDR1 is SGHAT and CDR2 FQNNGV. The germline V and J ends were trimmed by 5 bases and 2 bases, with 15 bases remaining between them. This CDR3 is built from 15 residues. The DNA read from the CDR3 is TGTGCCAGCAGCACCCTAAGGGTGTACAACACTGAA. This sequence encodes CASSTLRVYNTE. Given in full, the CDR3 is CASSTLRVYNTEAFF.

This clone was found many times. From the germline J gene comes the end of the CDR3, since the read stops 3 residues before it. The gene calls are TRBV2 and TRBJ1-2, with D possibly being TRBD1 (6 bases). The CDR3 is 13 residues long. Trimming removed 4 bases at V and 2 bases at J, with 8 bases between. The germline CDR1 and CDR2 sequences are SNHLY and FYNNEI. The CDR3 sequence is CASSVQGNYGYTF. The DNA read from the CDR3 is TGTGCCAGCAGTGTACAGGGAAACTATGGC.

This clone is medium-sized within its sample. The read is 3 residues too short to cover the CDR3 end, so that end is filled in from the germline J gene. This rearrangement joins TRBV5-1 to TRBJ2-5, with 9 nucleotides matching TRBD1. CDR3 length equals 14 residues. Trimming at V came to 2 bases and at J to 5 bases, leaving 4 bases not matched to a gene. Germline assignment: CDR1 SGHRS and CDR2 YFSETQ. This chain's CDR3 is CASSFSGTGETQYF. The part of the CDR3 DNA that was read is TGCGCCAGCAGCTTTTCCGGGACAGGGGAGACC.

This clone was observed many times. The read ends 3 residues early relative to the CDR3; the germline J gene fills the gap. The chain recombines TRBV20-1 with TRBJ2-1; 8 positions match TRBD1. Germline CDR1 reads DFQATT; CDR2 reads SNEGSKA (reference sequence). J gave up 6 bases and V 5 bases, and 6 bases lay outside the gene matches. The length of the CDR3 is 13 residues. CDR3 amino acids: CSAAGQDFNEQFF. The covered CDR3 bases are TGCAGTGCTGCGGGACAGGACTTCAATGAG.

This clone was observed many times. One junction end does not reproduce the germline sequence, and a read error may be involved. The read stops 3 residues short of the end of the CDR3; the missing end is completed from the germline J gene. The rearrangement links TRBV4-2 to TRBJ1-2; the match to TRBD1 covers 7 bases. The CDR3 spans 15 residues. CDR1 is LGHNA, CDR2 YNFKEQ, per germline. The part of the CDR3 DNA that was read is TGCGCCAGCAGTCACCCAGCAGGGGGTGGCTATGGC. Residues: CASSHPAGGGYG. The whole CDR3 sequence is CASSHPAGGGYGYTF.

This clone came up many times. Sequencing ends 3 residues short of the CDR3 end; the germline J gene provides the rest. The chain couples TRBV7-9 to TRBJ1-2; D is perhaps TRBD1 (6 bases). The CDR3 consists of 15 residues. Looked up from germline, CDR1 is SEHNR and CDR2 is FQNEAQ (reference sequence). V was clipped by 5 bases and J by 0 bases, with 13 bases between them. This CDR3 is CASSPRQDPNYGYTF. Partial CDR3 DNA: TGTGCCAGCAGCCCCAGACAGGACCCTAACTATGGC. Full variable domain (remainder filled in from reference TRBV7-9 and TRBJ1-2): DTGVSQNPRHKITKRGQNVTFRCDPISEHNRLYWYRQTLGQGPEFLTYFQNEAQLEKSRLLSDRFSAERPKGSFSTLEIQRTEQGDSAMYLCASSPRQDPNYGYTFGSGTRLTVV.

This clone was detected ten times or more. The CDR3 extends 3 residues past the end of the read, so its final part is completed from the germline J gene. The chain carries TRBV20-1 and TRBJ1-1; TRBD1 matches 8 bases. V shed 3 bases, J shed 0 bases, and the junction held 9 bases outside the gene matches. CDR1 is DFQATT, CDR2 SNEGSKA, per germline (reference sequence). The CDR3 spans 16 residues. Incomplete CDR3 DNA: TGCAGTGCTAGTCCCGGGACAGGCAGGATGAACACTGAA. Residues: CSASPGTGRMNTE. The CDR3 in full is CSASPGTGRMNTEAFF.

Worth noting for this clone: The read ends 3 residues shy of where the CDR3 ends; the end is completed using the germline J gene. The chain links TRBV30 to TRBJ1-2; D not certain. CDR3 size: 13 residues. Germline V gene sequence: CDR1 GTSNPN, CDR2 SVGIG (reference sequence). The CDR3 is CAWSVQRVDTYTF. The DNA read from the CDR3 is TGTGCCTGGAGTGTACAGCGGGTTGATACC.

The table lists this clone with many counts. The DNA ends 3 residues before the CDR3 does, and the rest of the CDR3 is filled in from the germline J gene. This chain uses TRBV28 with TRBJ1-4; TRBD1 matches 7 bases. J gave up 0 bases and V 3 bases, and 4 bases lay outside the gene matches. Germline V gene data show CDR1 as MDHEN and CDR2 as SYDVKM. CDR3 size: 16 residues. The CDR3 loop is CASSFGTVATNEKLFF. The CDR3 DNA, read in part, is TGTGCCAGCAGTTTCGGGACAGTTGCAACTAATGAAAAA. The whole variable domain, filled in from reference TRBV28 and TRBJ1-4, reads DVKVTQSSRYLVKRTGEKVFLECVQDMDHENMFWYRQDPGLGLRLIYFSYDVKMKEKGDIPEGYSVSREKKERFSLILESASTNQTSMYLCASSFGTVATNEKLFFGSGTQLSVL.

This clone was seen ten or more times. The CDR3 extends 3 residues past the end of the read, so its final part is completed from the germline J gene. This chain joins TRBV12-3 or TRBV12-4 and TRBJ1-6, with 8 bases aligning to TRBD1. CDR3 length equals 14 residues. Trimming removed 5 bases from V and 7 bases from J; junction bases left unmatched: 4. The CDR3 bases that were read are TGTGCCAGCAGTCCCAGGACAGGGAATTCACCC. This translates into CASSPRTGNSP. The full CDR3 reads CASSPRTGNSPLHF.

This clone came up many times. The read terminates 3 residues before the CDR3 end, so the remaining end is supplied by the germline J gene. This chain uses TRBV2 with TRBJ2-5; TRBD2 matches 9 bases. V shed 6 bases, J shed 5 bases, and the junction held 7 bases outside the gene matches. The CDR3 totals 14 residues. Germline CDR1 SNHLY, CDR2 FYNNEI. The DNA read from the CDR3 is TGTGCCAGCAGCGCTACTGGGACTAGCGAGACC. This translates into CASSATGTSET. The full CDR3 protein reads CASSATGTSETQYF.

This clone was counted ten times or more. The read terminates 3 residues ahead of where the CDR3 ends, so the germline J gene completes it. V and J are TRBV27 and TRBJ2-3, with 13 nucleotides matching TRBD2. V lost 5 bases, J lost 3 bases, and 11 bases stayed unmatched. Looked up from germline, CDR1 is MNHEY and CDR2 is SMNVEV (reference sequence). The CDR3 is 18 residues long. CDR3 DNA (partial): TGTGCCAGCAGTCTTCAAAGACTAGCGGGAGGAGGTACAGATACG. This translates into CASSLQRLAGGGTDT. The full CDR3 protein reads CASSLQRLAGGGTDTQYF.

This clone was found a few times. Read coverage stops 3 residues before the CDR3 terminus; the germline J gene supplies the remainder. The V and J genes are TRBV6-1 and TRBJ1-2; D remains unclear. The CDR3 is 15 amino acids. Germline assignment: CDR1 MNHNS and CDR2 SASEGT. CDR3 in amino acids: CASSEGTSGPYDYTF. The CDR3 bases that were read are TGTGCCAGCAGTGAAGGAACTAGCGGTCCCTACGAC.

Ten or more counts support this clone. The CDR3 here is CSASVNRDRENQPQHF. The CDR3 bases that were read are TGCAGTGCTAGTGTTAACCGGGACAGGGAGAATCAGCCC. This chain links TRBV20-1 with TRBJ1-5; 9 bases align to TRBD1. Read data end 3 residues before the CDR3 end; the end is taken from the germline J gene. The CDR3 consists of 16 residues. The V and J ends lost 3 bases and 4 bases, in that order; junction bases with no gene match: 10. From germline, CDR1 is DFQATT and CDR2 SNEGSKA (reference sequence).

This clone was seen at least ten times. The CDR3 protein is CASSPRRLWQRGSSTDTQYF. The CDR3 bases that were read are TGCGCCAGCAGCCCGAGGAGACTATGGCAACGGGGATCTAGCACAGATACG. This chain connects TRBV5-1 to TRBJ2-3; tentatively, D is TRBD2 (5 bases). The read terminates 3 residues ahead of where the CDR3 ends, so the germline J gene completes it. V lost 4 bases, J lost 0 bases, and 27 bases lay in between. The CDR3 has 20 residues. In germline, CDR1 is SGHRS, CDR2 YFSETQ.

In its sample, this clone was seen many times. The CDR3 extends 3 residues past the end of the read, so its final part is completed from the germline J gene. The gene calls are TRBV7-3 and TRBJ1-1; no reliable D call. This CDR3 comprises 15 residues. Germline CDR1 is SGHTA and CDR2 is FQGTGA. Trimming stripped 5 bases from V and 0 bases from J, with 13 bases between. The CDR3 DNA, read in part, is TGTGCCAGCAGCCTGAGCGGAGCTATGAACACTGAA. Encoded protein: CASSLSGAMNTE. The CDR3 as a whole reads CASSLSGAMNTEAFF.

Concerning this clone: The read finishes 3 residues shy of the CDR3 end, and the germline J gene is used to complete it. The rearrangement links TRBV4-2 to TRBJ2-7; 10 bases are shared with TRBD2. The CDR3 totals 15 residues. After removal of 1 base from V and 6 bases from J, the junction contained 6 bases not matched to a gene. In germline, CDR1 is LGHNA, CDR2 YNFKEQ. This CDR3 is CASSQGGSGRGEQYF. CDR3 DNA (partial): TGTGCCAGCAGCCAAGGCGGCAGCGGGAGGGGCGAG.

This clone was detected many times. Read data end 3 residues before the CDR3 end; the end is taken from the germline J gene. The V call is TRBV11-2, the J call TRBJ2-2; perhaps TRBD1 as D (5 bases). Trimming took off 3 bases at V and 6 bases at J, with 14 bases between the two ends. The CDR3 consists of 15 residues. Germline-derived CDR1 and CDR2 are SGHAT and FQNNGV. The part of the CDR3 DNA that was read is TGTGCCAGCAGCTTCTTATCAGGGAAGGCCGGGGAG. This gives the protein CASSFLSGKAGE. The whole CDR3 protein reads CASSFLSGKAGELFF.

In this sample, this clone turned up many times. This chain's CDR3 is CASSQRVGSTDTQYF. The sequenced part of the CDR3 DNA is TGTGCCAGCAGTCAGCGAGTCGGCAGCACAGATACG. The chain employs TRBV6-4 and TRBJ2-3; D is uncertain. Read coverage stops 3 residues before the CDR3 terminus; the germline J gene supplies the remainder. The CDR3 loop spans 15 amino acids. Germline lookup yields CDR1 MRHNA and CDR2 SNTAGT. The germline V and J ends were trimmed by 5 bases and 0 bases, with 12 bases remaining between them.